The next 21 T cell receptor beta chains were all read from a single sample in a study of cytomegalovirus exposure and HLA in healthy donors. The PCR had 60 Vbeta and 13 Jbeta primers. Assay used: immunoSEQ multiplex PCR; TCRdb lists only in-frame clones, some missing. The top ten hold approximately 4.5% of the sample, which has about 77,000 clones, 60% to 85% seen once. Sample: PBMCs. These receptors were taken from a man aged 35 to 55 in good health and CMV-seronegative.

This chain links TRBV5-1 with TRBJ2-3; maybe TRBD2 (5 bases). The CDR3 totals 15 residues. Germline CDR1 SGHRS, CDR2 YFSETQ. V lost 0 bases, J lost 0 bases, and 8 bases lay in between. The CDR3 DNA is TGCGCCAGCAGCTTGGGCGGGTCTAGCACAGATACGCAGTATTTT. This gives the protein CASSLGGSSTDTQYF.

The chain joins TRBV6-1 to TRBJ1-1; no clear D. The V gene's germline CDR1 is MNHNS and CDR2 SASEGT. Trimming took 2 bases from V and 6 from J, leaving 10 bases between them. CDR3 length: 13 amino acids. CDR3 amino acids: CASSENRLSEAFF. Here the CDR3 DNA reads TGTGCCAGCAGTGAAAATAGACTGTCTGAAGCTTTCTTT.

This chain connects TRBV29-1 to TRBJ2-7; 10 bases agree with TRBD2. Germline CDR1 is SQVTM and CDR2 is ANQGSEA. V lost 6 bases, J lost 1 base, and 3 bases stayed unmatched. The CDR3 runs 13 residues. This CDR3 reads CSVGLAESYEQYF. CDR3 bases: TGCAGCGTCGGACTAGCGGAATCCTACGAGCAGTACTTC.

Here the CDR3 DNA reads TGCGCCAGCAGCCAAGACGCCCAAGGGAGTGAAAAACTGTTTTTT. Translation gives CASSQDAQGSEKLFF. The chain recombines TRBV4-3 with TRBJ1-4; D is undetermined. The germline V gene encodes CDR1 LGHNA and CDR2 YSLEER. V was shortened by 0 bases and J by 7 bases, with 12 bases between the two germline ends. There are 15 residues in the CDR3.

J is TRBJ1-5 and V is TRBV7-2; tentatively, D is TRBD1 (6 bases). The CDR3 is 16 amino acids. Germline V gene sequence: CDR1 SGHTA, CDR2 FQGNSA. Trimming took off 5 bases at V and 7 bases at J, with 21 bases between the two ends. The CDR3, as DNA: TGTGCCAGCAGCCTTCAACAGGGTAGGGTGGGCCAGCCCCAGCATTTT. Translating it yields CASSLQQGRVGQPQHF.

The rearrangement uses TRBV29-1 and TRBJ2-7; the D gene is possibly TRBD2 (5 bases). This CDR3 contains 14 residues. The germline V gene encodes CDR1 SQVTM and CDR2 ANQGSEA. V dropped 5 bases and J dropped 5 bases, with 19 bases sitting between them. CDR3 sequence: CSVQTRGPEDEQYF. DNA of the CDR3: TGCAGCGTTCAAACTCGGGGTCCCGAGGACGAGCAGTACTTC.

This clone was counted a single time. CDR3 residues: CAWSVTGPGQPQHF. CDR3 nucleotide sequence: TGTGCCTGGAGTGTAACGGGTCCCGGGCAGCCCCAGCATTTT. V gene TRBV30 combines with J gene TRBJ1-5, with D hard to call. Per germline, CDR1 GTSNPN and CDR2 SVGIG (reference sequence). Between the trimmed V and J ends, which lost 0 bases and 7 bases, there was a span of 13 bases. CDR3 length: 14 amino acids.

V usage is TRBV7-2 and J usage is TRBJ2-1; maybe TRBD2 (5 bases). There are 14 residues in the CDR3. Germline V gene sequence: CDR1 SGHTA, CDR2 FQGNSA. The ends were cut back, 1 base at V and 5 bases at J, with 9 bases in the middle. The CDR3 loop is CASSLGAVHNEQFF. In DNA form, the CDR3 reads TGTGCCAGCAGCTTAGGAGCGGTACACAATGAGCAGTTCTTC. Full variable domain (outside the CDR3, taken from reference TRBV7-2 and TRBJ2-1): GAGVSQSPSNKVTEKGKDVELRCDPISGHTALYWYRQSLGQGLEFLIYFQGNSAPDKSGLPSDRFSAERTGGSVSTLTIQRTQQEDSAVYLCASSLGAVHNEQFFGPGTRLTVL.

The chain carries TRBV7-3 and TRBJ2-3; 7 bases map to TRBD2. The junction had 6 bases not matched to a gene; V was cut back by 4 bases and J by 2 bases. The CDR3 is 15 amino acids. Germline lookup yields CDR1 SGHTA and CDR2 FQGTGA. The CDR3 DNA reads TGTGCCAGCAGCTACGACGGGAGGCCCACAGATACGCAGTATTTT. As protein: CASSYDGRPTDTQYF.

The J gene is TRBJ2-7, the V gene TRBV29-1; TRBD1 matches at 8 bases. The CDR3 is 16 amino acids. From germline, CDR1 is SQVTM and CDR2 ANQGSEA. Unmatched junction bases numbered 14, after V lost 3 bases and J lost 4 bases. The CDR3, as DNA: TGCAGCGTTGACAAAGGCGACAGGGGAACAGCATACGAGCAGTACTTC. Its translation is CSVDKGDRGTAYEQYF.

The chain links TRBV28 to TRBJ1-4; 8 bases agree with TRBD1. V dropped 6 bases and J dropped 6; count of bases not matched to a gene: 3. The germline V gene encodes CDR1 MDHEN and CDR2 SYDVKM. The CDR3 sequence is 13 residues long. The CDR3 bases are TGTGCCAGCAGACGGACAGGGTATGAAAAACTGTTTTTT. This translates into CASRRTGYEKLFF. The full variable domain, completed using reference TRBV28 and TRBJ1-4, is DVKVTQSSRYLVKRTGEKVFLECVQDMDHENMFWYRQDPGLGLRLIYFSYDVKMKEKGDIPEGYSVSREKKERFSLILESASTNQTSMYLCASRRTGYEKLFFGSGTQLSVL.

This chain links TRBV28 with TRBJ1-1; D is perhaps TRBD1 (5 bases). V was cut by 5 bases and J by 5 bases, with 12 bases left in between. The CDR3 is 13 amino acids. CDR1 is MDHEN and CDR2 is SYDVKM in the germline V gene. CDR3 bases: TGTGCCAGCAGTCCAGGGAAGGGGACTGAAGCTTTCTTT. This encodes CASSPGKGTEAFF.

The rearrangement uses TRBV6-1 and TRBJ1-2, with a weak D call TRBD1 (6 bases). The CDR3 consists of 15 residues. The V and J ends lost 2 bases and 4 bases respectively, with 14 bases between them. Germline CDR1 and CDR2: MNHNS and SASEGT. The CDR3 DNA sequence: TGTGCCAGCAGTGAATCGGGGGGGGCCGGCTATGGCTACACCTTC. Translating gives CASSESGGAGYGYTF.

The rearrangement joins TRBV5-4 to TRBJ2-3; 9 bases are a match to TRBD2. Germline loops: CDR1 SGHNT, CDR2 YYREEE (reference sequence). The CDR3 sequence is 14 residues long. J lost 5 bases, V lost 1 base, and 2 bases had no gene match. The CDR3 sequence: CASSLQLAGDTQYF. The CDR3, as DNA: TGTGCCAGCAGCTTGCAACTAGCGGGAGATACGCAGTATTTT. Variable domain in full (rest from reference TRBV5-4 and TRBJ2-3): ETGVTQSPTHLIKTRGQQVTLRCSSQSGHNTVSWYQQALGQGPQFIFQYYREEENGRGNFPPRFSGLQFPNYSSELNVNALELDDSALYLCASSLQLAGDTQYFGPGTRLTVL.

This clone appeared a single time. The chain uses TRBV27 and TRBJ1-5, with a weak D call TRBD1 (6 bases). CDR1 and CDR2 from the germline V gene are MNHEY and SMNVEV (reference sequence). V shed 5 bases and J shed 6 bases, with 14 bases lying between them. There are 14 residues in the CDR3. For the CDR3, the DNA is TGTGCCAGCAGTCCCCTGGGGGCCGGTCAGCCCCAGCATTTT. It is translated as CASSPLGAGQPQHF.

This chain uses TRBV27 with TRBJ2-1; the D gene is possibly TRBD1 (6 bases). CDR1 and CDR2 (germline): MNHEY, SMNVEV (reference sequence). Between the trimmed V and J ends, which lost 5 bases and 4 bases, there was a span of 27 bases. The CDR3 is 19 residues long. The CDR3 here is CASSARGTLVQGAYNEQFF. DNA of the CDR3: TGTGCCAGCAGTGCCCGAGGGACATTGGTACAGGGAGCGTACAATGAGCAGTTCTTC.

The J gene is TRBJ2-7, the V gene TRBV5-5; D is perhaps TRBD2 (6 bases). This CDR3 spans 14 amino acids. Trimming removed 0 bases from V and 6 bases from J, with 13 bases in between. Germline values: CDR1 SGHKS, CDR2 YYEKEE (reference sequence). The CDR3 loop reads CASSLEIGGGEQYF. The DNA of the CDR3 is TGTGCCAGCAGCTTGGAAATTGGGGGAGGCGAGCAGTACTTC.

This clone was observed a handful of times. The rearrangement uses TRBV5-1 and TRBJ2-7; D may be TRBD2 (6 bases). Deletions cut 4 bases from V and 0 bases from J, with 17 bases between. The CDR3 contains 16 residues. The germline CDR1 and CDR2 sequences are SGHRS and YFSETQ. CDR3 amino acids: CASSVNPAGSSYEQYF. The CDR3 DNA follows: TGCGCCAGCAGCGTTAATCCTGCGGGGAGCTCCTACGAGCAGTACTTC.

This chain uses TRBV28 with TRBJ1-3; D perhaps matches TRBD1 (5 bases). Looked up from germline, CDR1 is MDHEN and CDR2 is SYDVKM. There are 16 residues in the CDR3. V was cut by 1 base and J by 1 base, with 11 bases left in between. Here the CDR3 reads CASSLFGGESGNTIYF. The CDR3 region has the DNA TGTGCCAGCAGTTTATTTGGAGGGGAATCTGGAAACACCATATATTTT. The whole variable domain, filled in from reference TRBV28 and TRBJ1-3, reads DVKVTQSSRYLVKRTGEKVFLECVQDMDHENMFWYRQDPGLGLRLIYFSYDVKMKEKGDIPEGYSVSREKKERFSLILESASTNQTSMYLCASSLFGGESGNTIYFGEGSWLTVV.

V is TRBV2 and J is TRBJ2-5; D unclear. The V gene lost 8 bases and the J gene lost 5 bases, with 9 bases spanning the gap. This CDR3 is 11 amino acids long. Germline V CDR1 and CDR2: SNHLY, FYNNEI. The CDR3 region is CASLELETQYF. The CDR3 bases are TGTGCCAGCCTGGAGTTGGAGACCCAGTACTTC.

The rearrangement links TRBV7-9 to TRBJ1-4, with 9 bases matching TRBD1. This CDR3 region has 16 residues. CDR1 and CDR2 from the germline V gene are SEHNR and FQNEAQ (reference sequence). The V and J ends lost 1 base and 0 bases, in that order; junction bases with no gene match: 0. For the CDR3, the DNA is TGTGCCAGCAGCTTAGGACAGGGGGCAACTAATGAAAAACTGTTTTTT. This codes for CASSLGQGATNEKLFF.